Following are 11 T cell receptor beta chains from one sample sequenced in a study of T-cell memory formation after mild COVID-19. TCRdb recomputed calls from the 5' RACE reads with MiXCR, one row per CDR3 protein. This sample has 450,000 to 700,000 distinct CDR3 sequences, with approximately 19% found just once. The sequencing input was PBMCs or a T cell subset sorted from them (not recorded which). The receptors were sampled from an adult woman who had mild COVID-19 (a few samples of this study predate the infection). Cell type and time point are not known.

This clonotype was seen a few times. This sequence joins TRBV29-1 and TRBJ1-2; possibly TRBD1 for D (6 bases). The CDR3 spans 13 residues. Germline V lookup: CDR1 SQVTM, CDR2 ANQGSEA. V was pared by 3 bases and J by 4 bases, with 12 bases between. CDR3 sequence: CSVDQTGPYGYTF. Written as DNA, the CDR3 is TGCAGCGTTGACCAGACAGGACCCTATGGCTACACCTTC.

The gene calls are TRBV24-1 and TRBJ2-1; D possibly corresponds to TRBD1 (5 bases). There are 13 residues in the CDR3. The V end was cut by 1 base, the J end by 10 bases, with 10 bases between. CDR1 KGHDR and CDR2 SFDVKD come from the germline V gene. CDR3 loop: CATSDFRDGEQFF. CDR3 DNA: TGTGCCACCAGTGATTTCAGGGATGGCGAGCAGTTCTTC.

The rearrangement joins TRBV6-5 to TRBJ1-1; D perhaps matches TRBD1 (5 bases). This CDR3 region has 13 residues. Trimming cost V 0 bases and J 5 bases, with 7 bases left between them. CDR1 is MNHEY and CDR2 is SVGAGI in the germline V gene. The CDR3 region is CASSYSEGTEAFF. The DNA for the CDR3 is TGTGCCAGCAGTTACTCAGAGGGGACTGAAGCTTTCTTT.

The rearrangement uses TRBV7-9 and TRBJ1-4; D unresolved. V was trimmed by 4 bases and J by 11 bases, leaving 17 bases between them. Germline V gene data show CDR1 as SEHNR and CDR2 as FQNEAQ (reference sequence). The CDR3 loop spans 14 amino acids. CDR3 sequence reads: CASSSRTAAEKLFF. CDR3 DNA: TGTGCCAGCAGCTCCAGGACGGCGGCAGAGAAACTGTTTTTT.

V is TRBV5-1 and J is TRBJ1-1; a weak D match, TRBD1 (5 bases). Germline V gene lookup returns CDR1 SGHRS and CDR2 YFSETQ. The CDR3 extends over 14 amino acids. The V end was cut by 1 base, the J end by 4 bases, with 11 bases between. The CDR3 protein is CASSLSREATEAFF. In nucleotides, the CDR3 is TGCGCCAGCAGCTTGTCCAGGGAGGCCACTGAAGCTTTCTTT.

This chain joins TRBV6-2 or TRBV6-3 and TRBJ2-1, with 7 bases fitting TRBD1. The ends lost 6 bases at V and 4 bases at J; junction bases unmatched: 15. The CDR3 loop spans 17 amino acids. Per the germline V gene, CDR1 is MNHEY and CDR2 is SVGEGT. CDR3 DNA: TGTGCCAGCAGGCCTCCTAGAGGGGGCGTGGGGTACAATGAGCAGTTCTTC. Translating gives CASRPPRGGVGYNEQFF.

The chain couples TRBV7-2 to TRBJ2-1; maybe TRBD2 (7 bases). V lost 10 bases and J 4 bases, leaving 14 bases between the germline ends. Germline values: CDR1 SGHTA, CDR2 FQGNSA. CDR3 size: 13 residues. The CDR3 reads CATSRGGYNEQFF. CDR3 in DNA: TGTGCCACCTCAAGGGGGGGTTACAATGAGCAGTTCTTC.

This clonotype has a handful of counts. The chain combines TRBV5-6 with TRBJ2-1, with TRBD2 matching 7 bases. The CDR3 contains 16 residues. Per the germline V gene, CDR1 is SGHDT and CDR2 is YYEEEE. The V segment lost 4 bases and the J segment 3 bases; nucleotides outside the gene matches: 10. This chain's CDR3 is CASSDDWRGIYNEQFF. The CDR3 DNA is TGTGCCAGCAGCGACGACTGGCGGGGGATCTACAATGAGCAGTTCTTC.

V usage is TRBV24-1 and J usage is TRBJ2-1; a possible D gene is TRBD2 (5 bases). CDR1 is KGHDR and CDR2 is SFDVKD in the germline V gene. Trimming shortened V by 7 bases and J by 0 bases, and 9 bases separated the two germline ends. The CDR3 extends over 14 amino acids. The CDR3 spells CATSGVSSYNEQFF. CDR3 DNA: TGTGCCACCAGCGGGGTTAGCTCCTACAATGAGCAGTTCTTC.

The J gene is TRBJ1-1, the V gene TRBV5-1; 7 bases map to TRBD1. The CDR3 covers 16 residues. After removal of 4 bases from V and 0 bases from J, the junction contained 9 bases not matched to a gene. Germline assignment: CDR1 SGHRS and CDR2 YFSETQ. CDR3 DNA: TGCGCCAGCAGCCCAACCCCGGGACAGCTGAACACTGAAGCTTTCTTT. Its translation: CASSPTPGQLNTEAFF.

The rearrangement joins TRBV6-2 or TRBV6-3 to TRBJ1-1; D is unclear. Trimming cost V 6 bases and J 4 bases, with 15 bases left between them. The CDR3 runs 14 residues. Germline values: CDR1 MNHEY, CDR2 SVGEGT. The CDR3: CASRYGILGTEAFF. CDR3 DNA: TGTGCCAGCAGGTATGGGATTCTGGGCACTGAAGCTTTCTTT.